The table lists the clone carrying this T cell receptor beta chain with many counts. Antigen: not known. The sample originates from a study of neurological immune-mediated disorders. The time point denotes: longitudinal time-point 2. Study-level points and caveats: Whereas HTLV-1-associated myelopathy showed the most TCR clonal expansion, multiple sclerosis showed the least, with levels below those of healthy controls.

There are 13 residues in the CDR3. Per the germline V gene, CDR1 is SEHNR and CDR2 is FQNEAQ (reference sequence). V was pared by 1 base and J by 4 bases, with 7 bases between. 5'RACE generated cDNA with 10-nucleotide random UMIs. TCRdb independently ran MiXCR on the 5' RACE reads; one entry per CDR3 protein. The data contain 70,000 to 95,000 distinct CDR3 sequences, 13% of them seen just once; the ten biggest clones take up just under 5%. This clonotype was obtained from a female donor with HTLV-1-associated myelopathy (HAM/TSP). The sample taken for sequencing was PBMCs. The chain has TRBV7-9 and TRBJ2-5; no firm D call. In nucleotides, the CDR3 is TGTGCCAGCAGCTTAGTTGGGGTAGAGACCCAGTACTTC. This translates into CASSLVGVETQYF.